The sample holds a few counts of the clone carrying this T cell receptor beta chain. The CDR3 length is 11 residues. The V gene lost 6 bases and the J gene lost 5 bases, with 6 bases spanning the gap. Germline values: CDR1 MNHNY, CDR2 SVGAGI (reference sequence). The data were obtained in a study of blood T cell repertoires in COVID-19. The wider study: The United States, Italy and Spain were the sources of the acute and convalescent COVID-19 samples.

The study drew participants aged about 18 to 89 years from some 25 US areas. Authors' data handling: The authors estimated nucleated cell counts from reference gene primer amplification. Generated by immunoSEQ multiplex PCR, the TCRdb table keeps only in-frame clones and is missing some. That table gives V, J and clone size, and the DNA gave D and trimming. This repertoire shows a few hundred thousand clones, approximately 83% found once; its top ten account for 1.5% to 2%. This receptor was identified in a woman aged 45 to 65 who had recovered from COVID-19. Sequencing was carried out using PBMCs or T cells enriched from blood (not recorded which). The rearrangement joins TRBV6-6 to TRBJ2-3; D remains ambiguous. The CDR3 loop is CASSPGDTQYF. CDR3 bases: TGTGCCAGCAGCCCGGGAGATACGCAGTATTTT.